A single sample is the source of the 30 T cell receptor beta chains below, sequenced in a study of blood T cell repertoires in COVID-19. Profiling relied on immunoSEQ multiplex PCR, and the TCRdb table lists in-frame clones only, not all of them. The sample carries 130,000 or so clones, around nine tenths recorded once. The specimen sequenced was peripheral blood. These receptors all come from a woman between 65 and 79 years old with COVID-19, enrolled during active disease.

Only one count was recorded for this clone. The chain employs TRBV4-2 and TRBJ2-5; the match to TRBD2 covers 10 bases. V lost 4 bases, J lost 1 base, and 6 bases stayed unmatched. The CDR3 contains 16 residues. The germline gives CDR1 LGHNA, CDR2 YNFKEQ. CDR3 DNA: TGTGCCAGCAGCCGAAGACTAGCGGGTGGCCAAGAGACCCAGTACTTC. This encodes CASSRRLAGGQETQYF.

The genes are TRBV3-1 (or the pseudogene TRBV3-2) and TRBJ1-5; D is possibly TRBD1 (5 bases). CDR1 and CDR2 from the germline V gene are LGHDT and YNNKEL (reference sequence). The V gene lost 0 bases and the J gene lost 6 bases, with 12 bases spanning the gap. This CDR3 region has 15 residues. In nucleotides, the CDR3 is TGTGCCAGCAGCCAAGATTCCGGGGGAGGTCAGCCCCAGCATTTT. Translating gives CASSQDSGGGQPQHF.

With respect to this clone: Other DNA sequences within the sample encode an identical CDR3. The V call is TRBV28, the J call TRBJ2-3; a weak D match, TRBD2 (5 bases). Trimming took 3 bases from V and 4 from J, leaving 11 bases between them. CDR1 MDHEN and CDR2 SYDVKM come from the germline V gene. This CDR3 has 14 residues. The CDR3 here is CASSFAGRPDTQYF. CDR3 coding DNA: TGTGCCAGCAGTTTTGCGGGCCGACCAGATACGCAGTATTTT.

The V and J genes are TRBV5-6 and TRBJ1-1; no clear D. Looked up from germline, CDR1 is SGHDT and CDR2 is YYEEEE. V dropped 0 bases and J dropped 5 bases, with 20 bases sitting between them. CDR3 size: 17 residues. In nucleotides, the CDR3 is TGTGCCAGCAGCTTGGAAAGTACGCCGGGATTGGGGACTGAAGCTTTCTTT. Protein sequence: CASSLESTPGLGTEAFF.

This sequence joins TRBV7-6 and TRBJ2-5; no clear D. There are 12 residues in the CDR3. Trimming took 4 bases from V and 2 from J, leaving 5 bases between them. Germline V CDR1 and CDR2: SGHVS, FNYEAQ. The CDR3: CASSSQQETQYF. CDR3 sequence (DNA): TGTGCCAGCAGCTCACAGCAAGAGACCCAGTACTTC.

The rearrangement uses TRBV6-6 and TRBJ2-5; 7 nucleotides align to TRBD1. CDR3 size: 14 residues. The germline CDR1 and CDR2 sequences are MNHNY and SVGAGI (reference sequence). The J segment lost 5 bases and the V segment lost 6 bases, leaving 9 bases of the junction unmatched. This chain's CDR3 is CASSSNLQGETQYF. The CDR3 DNA reads TGTGCCAGCAGCTCAAACCTACAGGGGGAGACCCAGTACTTC.

The chain combines TRBV7-6 with TRBJ2-7, with no clear D. V dropped 0 bases and J dropped 9 bases, with 15 bases sitting between them. This CDR3 region has 14 residues. Germline CDR1 and CDR2: SGHVS and FNYEAQ. The CDR3 coding sequence is TGTGCCAGCAGCTTAGCGGGCACCCCAAATGGGCAGTACTTC. This sequence encodes CASSLAGTPNGQYF. The complete variable domain, with remaining parts taken from reference TRBV7-6 and TRBJ2-7, reads GAGVSQSPRYKVTKRGQDVALRCDPISGHVSLYWYRQALGQGPEFLTYFNYEAQQDKSGLPNDRFSAERPEGSISTLTIQRTEQRDSAMYRCASSLAGTPNGQYFGPGTRLTVT.

V is TRBV5-1 and J is TRBJ1-6; TRBD1 might be the D (5 bases). V was cut by 0 bases and J by 7 bases, with 14 bases left in between. This CDR3 comprises 16 residues. Germline CDR1 and CDR2: SGHRS and YFSETQ. CDR3 amino acids: CASSLDLRRDNSPLHF. In DNA, the CDR3 is TGCGCCAGCAGCTTGGACCTTCGGAGGGACAATTCACCCCTCCACTTT.

V gene TRBV29-1 combines with J gene TRBJ1-2; D not certain. Trimming pared 2 bases from V and 7 bases from J, leaving 11 bases between. Per the germline V gene, CDR1 is SQVTM and CDR2 is ANQGSEA. CDR3 length: 12 amino acids. CDR3 protein: CSVEIRGGGYTF. As DNA, the CDR3 is TGCAGCGTTGAAATACGAGGAGGTGGCTACACCTTC.

V and J are TRBV5-8 and TRBJ1-3; perhaps TRBD1 as D (5 bases). The CDR3 runs 16 residues. V was cut by 2 bases and J by 0 bases, with 12 bases left in between. Germline CDR1 and CDR2: SGHTS and YDEGEE. The chain's CDR3 is CASSLRGSFSGNTIYF. For the CDR3, the DNA is TGTGCCAGCAGCTTAAGGGGTTCTTTCTCTGGAAACACCATATATTTT.

This chain connects TRBV18 to TRBJ1-2, with 7 bases aligning to TRBD1. Germline V gene lookup returns CDR1 KGHSH and CDR2 LQKENI. J lost 8 bases, V lost 1 base, and 4 bases had no gene match. CDR3 length: 13 residues. The CDR3 region has the DNA TGTGCCAGCTCACCACAGCAGGGGGAAGGCTACACCTTC. Protein sequence: CASSPQQGEGYTF.

This chain joins TRBV5-1 and TRBJ1-1; TRBD1 might be the D (6 bases). The CDR3 contains 15 residues. With 2 bases removed from V and 1 base from J, the gap between germline ends came to 12 bases. CDR1 SGHRS and CDR2 YFSETQ come from the germline V gene. The CDR3, as DNA: TGCGCCAGCAGCTTAAGGACAGCCCGGAACACTGAAGCTTTCTTT. It codes for CASSLRTARNTEAFF. Drawing the rest from reference TRBV5-1 and TRBJ1-1, the complete variable domain is KAGVTQTPRYLIKTRGQQVTLSCSPISGHRSVSWYQQTPGQGLQFLFEYFSETQRNKGNFPGRFSGRQFSNSRSEMNVSTLELGDSALYLCASSLRTARNTEAFFGQGTRLTVV.

V and J are TRBV28 and TRBJ2-3; TRBD2 might be the D (6 bases). The germline V gene has CDR1 MDHEN and CDR2 SYDVKM. Trimming removed 1 base at V and 1 base at J, with 9 bases between. This CDR3 spans 15 amino acids. The CDR3 DNA follows: TGTGCCAGCAGTTTATCTAGCGCCGGCACAGATACGCAGTATTTT. It encodes CASSLSSAGTDTQYF.

The V and J genes are TRBV3-1 (or the pseudogene TRBV3-2) and TRBJ2-7, with D possibly being TRBD1 (5 bases). The V gene lost 4 bases and the J gene lost 3 bases, with 13 bases spanning the gap. There are 14 residues in the CDR3. Germline V gives CDR1 LGHDT, CDR2 YNNKEL (reference sequence). CDR3 sequence (DNA): TGTGCCAGCAGCCGAAGGGGATCCCGCTACGAGCAGTACTTC. Translation gives CASSRRGSRYEQYF.

V is TRBV5-1 and J is TRBJ2-2; weak D call: TRBD1 (6 bases). Trimming left V 1 base short and J 3 bases short, with 13 bases between. Germline V gives CDR1 SGHRS, CDR2 YFSETQ. The CDR3 contains 16 residues. The DNA for the CDR3 is TGCGCCAGCAGCTTGTTGGCAGGGGCAGACACCGGGGAGCTGTTTTTT. Its translation: CASSLLAGADTGELFF.

The chain carries TRBV29-1 and TRBJ1-1; maybe TRBD1 (6 bases). V dropped 6 bases and J dropped 4 bases, with 15 bases sitting between them. The CDR3 contains 13 residues. Germline-derived CDR1 and CDR2 are SQVTM and ANQGSEA. The CDR3 loop is CSVQGLVGTEAFF. CDR3 DNA: TGCAGCGTACAGGGCTTGGTGGGCACTGAAGCTTTCTTT.

The gene calls are TRBV12-3 or TRBV12-4 and TRBJ1-3; D unresolved. V was pared by 4 bases and J by 2 bases, with 6 bases between. The CDR3 has 13 amino acids. The CDR3 sequence: CASSSSTGNTIYF. CDR3 sequence (DNA): TGTGCCAGCAGTTCTTCTACTGGAAACACCATATATTTT.

V usage is TRBV18 and J usage is TRBJ2-2; 9 nucleotides agree with TRBD1. This CDR3 is 16 amino acids long. V lost 2 bases to trimming and J lost 8 bases; unmatched junction nucleotides: 9. Germline V CDR1 and CDR2: KGHSH, LQKENI. CDR3 protein: CASSPFRDRAVGELFF. CDR3 nucleotide sequence: TGTGCCAGCTCACCATTCCGGGACAGGGCTGTTGGGGAGCTGTTTTTT.

This sequence joins TRBV7-8 and TRBJ2-1, with TRBD1 identical over 9 bases. Germline CDR1 SGHVS, CDR2 FQNEAQ. Trimming removed 5 bases from V and 3 bases from J; junction bases left unmatched: 8. The CDR3 consists of 16 residues. CDR3 nucleotides: TGTGCCAGCAGCCCGAAGGGGGACAGGGACTACAATGAGCAGTTCTTC. This sequence encodes CASSPKGDRDYNEQFF. The full variable domain, in which reference TRBV7-8 and TRBJ2-1 provide the parts outside the CDR3, is GAGVSQSPRYKVAKRGQDVALRCDPISGHVSLFWYQQALGQGPEFLTYFQNEAQLDKSGLPSDRFFAERPEGSVSTLKIQRTQQEDSAVYLCASSPKGDRDYNEQFFGPGTRLTVL.

The chain links TRBV10-1 to TRBJ1-6; weak D call: TRBD1 (6 bases). The V gene lost 2 bases and the J gene lost 7 bases, with 15 bases spanning the gap. Germline lookup yields CDR1 WNHNN and CDR2 SYGVQD (reference sequence). CDR3 length: 16 residues. CDR3 sequence reads: CASSETRQGRNSPLHF. The CDR3 nucleotides read TGCGCCAGCAGTGAGACGAGGCAGGGGCGAAATTCACCCCTCCACTTT.

J is TRBJ1-1 and V is TRBV5-1; 10 nucleotides align to TRBD1. CDR3 size: 14 residues. With V trimmed by 4 bases and J by 4 bases, 4 bases remained unmatched. Germline lookup yields CDR1 SGHRS and CDR2 YFSETQ. CDR3 sequence: CASSAGQGGTEAFF. The CDR3, as DNA: TGCGCCAGCAGCGCCGGACAGGGGGGCACTGAAGCTTTCTTT.

The CDR3 nucleotides are TGTGCCAGCAGTGGAGCTAACTATGGCTACACCTTC. Translated: CASSGANYGYTF. The J gene is TRBJ1-2, the V gene TRBV28; D is undetermined. V lost 5 bases, J lost 0 bases, and 4 bases lay in between. Germline V gene data show CDR1 as MDHEN and CDR2 as SYDVKM. The CDR3 loop spans 12 amino acids.

The chain recombines TRBV7-2 with TRBJ1-4; the match to TRBD1 covers 10 bases. The germline V gene encodes CDR1 SGHTA and CDR2 FQGNSA. Germline trimming cut 5 bases from V and 5 bases from J; bases unmatched to any gene: 5. CDR3 size: 15 residues. The CDR3 nucleotides are TGTGCCAGCAGCCCCGACAGGGGGCGCAATGAAAAACTGTTTTTT. Protein: CASSPDRGRNEKLFF.

This sequence joins TRBV5-1 and TRBJ2-1; 9 bases match TRBD2. J was trimmed by 4 bases and V by 6 bases; bases with no gene match: 8. This CDR3 comprises 15 residues. Germline CDR1 and CDR2: SGHRS and YFSETQ. In nucleotides, the CDR3 is TGCGCCAGCATGGGTAGCGGGGGTTCTTACAATGAGCAGTTCTTC. Amino acids: CASMGSGGSYNEQFF.

This sequence joins TRBV7-2 and TRBJ2-2; D perhaps matches TRBD1 (5 bases). V gave up 5 bases and J gave up 6 bases, with 13 bases separating them. The CDR3 length is 14 residues. Germline V gives CDR1 SGHTA, CDR2 FQGNSA. CDR3: CASSPTRQSGELFF. The CDR3, as DNA: TGTGCCAGCAGCCCCACTCGACAGTCCGGGGAGCTGTTTTTT.

The J gene is TRBJ1-5, the V gene TRBV3-1 (or the pseudogene TRBV3-2); TRBD1 might be the D (6 bases). V shed 3 bases and J shed 0 bases, with 9 bases lying between them. The CDR3 contains 15 residues. CDR1 and CDR2 (germline): LGHDT, YNNKEL (reference sequence). In nucleotides, the CDR3 is TGTGCCAGCAGCCAGGCAGGGGATAGCAATCAGCCCCAGCATTTT. Translation gives CASSQAGDSNQPQHF.

This clone was observed a few times. In DNA, the CDR3 is TGCAGCGCTTATGAGAGTCCGGTTTCTGGCTACACCTTC. It yields the protein CSAYESPVSGYTF. The chain carries TRBV29-1 and TRBJ1-2; D remains ambiguous. Germline V CDR1 and CDR2: SQVTM, ANQGSEA. This CDR3 region has 13 residues. Trimming left V 7 bases short and J 7 bases short, with 19 bases between.

This chain joins TRBV7-9 and TRBJ2-1; 7 bases fit TRBD2. Germline V gives CDR1 SEHNR, CDR2 FQNEAQ (reference sequence). This CDR3 is built from 15 residues. The J segment lost 0 bases and the V segment lost 3 bases, leaving 2 bases of the junction unmatched. The CDR3 nucleotides are TGTGCCAGCAGCTTCCTAGCGGACTCCTACAATGAGCAGTTCTTC. Protein: CASSFLADSYNEQFF.

J is TRBJ1-5 and V is TRBV5-1; unclear D gene. From germline, CDR1 is SGHRS and CDR2 YFSETQ. Trimming removed 4 bases at V and 7 bases at J, with 9 bases between. The CDR3 sequence is 12 residues long. CDR3: CASSLPGQPQHF. CDR3 nucleotides: TGCGCCAGCAGCCTCCCAGGACAGCCCCAGCATTTT.

The genes are TRBV27 and TRBJ1-4; possibly TRBD1 for D (5 bases). This CDR3 has 14 amino acids. The V gene's germline CDR1 is MNHEY and CDR2 SMNVEV (reference sequence). The ends were cut back, 3 bases at V and 8 bases at J, with 13 bases in the middle. The CDR3 DNA reads as TGTGCCAGCAGTTTTGGAGGGGTGAGAGAAAAACTGTTTTTT. It codes for CASSFGGVREKLFF.